Given below is one T cell receptor beta chain in context. TCRdb passed the RT-PCR reads through MiXCR, listing each CDR3 protein once. The table includes 920,000 or so distinct CDR3 sequences, more than 15% detected once. CDR3 length equals 18 residues. Germline V gene sequence: CDR1 MGHDK, CDR2 SYGVNS. Deletions cut 5 bases from V and 0 bases from J, with 17 bases between. This record comes from a study of patients and donors after allogeneic stem cell transplantation. The V and J genes are TRBV25-1 and TRBJ2-6; D is undetermined. Source material: blood, either unsorted or a sorted T cell fraction (not recorded which). This TCR was recovered from a human donor who was either an allogeneic HSCT recipient or a stem cell or donor lymphocyte infusion donor (not recorded which). It is not recorded whose cells these are; they may come from a transplant donor. CDR3 sequence (DNA): TGTGCCAGCAGTCCCTTCAGGAGATCGGGCTCTGGGGCCAACGTCCTGACTTTC. Translating gives CASSPFRRSGSGANVLTF.